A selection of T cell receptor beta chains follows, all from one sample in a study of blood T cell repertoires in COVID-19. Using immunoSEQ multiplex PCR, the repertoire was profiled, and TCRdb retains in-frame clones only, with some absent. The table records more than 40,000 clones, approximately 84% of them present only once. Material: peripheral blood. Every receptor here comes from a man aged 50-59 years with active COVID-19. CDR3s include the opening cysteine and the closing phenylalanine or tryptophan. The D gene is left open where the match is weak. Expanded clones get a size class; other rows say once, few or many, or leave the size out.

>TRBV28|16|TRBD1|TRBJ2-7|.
CASSWVGDRGNYEQYF
TGTGCCAGCAGTTGGGTGGGGGACAGGGGTAACTACGAGCAGTACTTC
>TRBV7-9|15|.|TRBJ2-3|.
CASSPGSVNTDTQYF
TGTGCCAGCAGCCCCGGGAGTGTAAACACAGATACGCAGTATTTT
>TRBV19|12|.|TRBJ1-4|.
CASSGGVEKLFF
TGTGCCAGTAGCGGAGGGGTTGAAAAACTGTTTTTT
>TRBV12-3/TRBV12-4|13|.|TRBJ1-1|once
CASSRLMNTEAFF
TGTGCCAGCAGCCGACTCATGAACACTGAAGCTTTCTTT
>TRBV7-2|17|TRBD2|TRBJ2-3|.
CASSAGTSGGAGDTQYF
TGTGCCAGCTCCGCCGGGACTAGCGGGGGGGCAGGAGATACGCAGTATTTT
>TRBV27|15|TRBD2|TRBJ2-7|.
CASSPRAGESYEQYF
TGTGCCAGCAGTCCCAGGGCGGGGGAGTCCTACGAGCAGTACTTC
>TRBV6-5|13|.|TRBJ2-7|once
CAGATWGAYEQYF
TGTGCCGGAGCCACTTGGGGGGCCTACGAGCAGTACTTC
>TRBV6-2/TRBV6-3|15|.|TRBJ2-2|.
CASSYEAGNTGELFF
TGTGCCAGCAGTTACGAGGCGGGGAACACCGGGGAGCTGTTTTTT
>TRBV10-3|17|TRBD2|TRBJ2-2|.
CATGRTTSGDTAGELFF
TGTGCCACCGGACGGACTACTAGCGGGGATACGGCCGGGGAGCTGTTTTTT
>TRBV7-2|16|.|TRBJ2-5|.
CASSLSFREVQETQYF
TGTGCCAGCAGCTTATCGTTCAGGGAAGTCCAAGAGACCCAGTACTTC
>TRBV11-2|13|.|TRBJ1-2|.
CASSLENSYGYTF
TGTGCCAGCAGCTTAGAGAACAGCTATGGCTACACCTTC
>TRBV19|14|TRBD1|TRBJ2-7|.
CASSIPGQGFEQYF
TGTGCCAGTAGTATACCGGGACAGGGGTTCGAGCAGTACTTC
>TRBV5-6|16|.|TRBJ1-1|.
CASSSRVLGPHTEAFF
TGTGCCAGCAGCTCCAGAGTTCTGGGGCCCCACACTGAAGCTTTCTTT
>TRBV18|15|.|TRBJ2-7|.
CASSPPGEGGHEQYF
TGTGCCAGCTCACCACCGGGCGAGGGAGGCCACGAGCAGTACTTC
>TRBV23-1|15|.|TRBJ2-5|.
CASSQSRRLQETQYF
TGCGCCAGCAGTCAATCGAGGCGTCTGCAAGAGACCCAGTACTTC
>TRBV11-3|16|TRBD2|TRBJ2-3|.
CASSPQTAGGRDTQYF
TGTGCCAGCAGCCCTCAAACAGCGGGGGGGAGAGATACGCAGTATTTT
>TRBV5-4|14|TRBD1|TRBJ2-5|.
CASSFGTGEETQYF
TGTGCCAGCAGCTTTGGGACAGGGGAAGAGACCCAGTACTTC
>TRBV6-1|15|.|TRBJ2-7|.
CASSERGTVPYEQYF
TGTGCCAGCAGTGAACGGGGGACAGTCCCCTACGAGCAGTACTTC
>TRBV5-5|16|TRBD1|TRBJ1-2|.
CASSSVRQGKNYGYTF
TGTGCCAGCAGCTCGGTCCGACAGGGGAAAAACTATGGCTACACCTTC
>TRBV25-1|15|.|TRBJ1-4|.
CASSDRGATNEKLFF
TGTGCCAGCAGTGACCGGGGTGCAACTAATGAAAAACTGTTTTTT
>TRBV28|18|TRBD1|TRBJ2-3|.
CASSEGQAYGHPSDTQYF
TGTGCCAGCAGCGAGGGACAGGCATACGGACATCCATCAGATACGCAGTATTTT
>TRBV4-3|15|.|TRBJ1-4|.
CASSQDPRQNEKLFF
TGCGCCAGCAGCCAAGATCCCCGACAGAATGAAAAACTGTTTTTT
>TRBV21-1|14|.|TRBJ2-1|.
CASSTYETLHLQFF
TGTGCCAGCAGCACATACGAGACACTCCACCTCCAGTTCTTC
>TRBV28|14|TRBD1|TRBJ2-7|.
CASRETGGKNEQYF
TGTGCCAGCAGGGAGACAGGGGGCAAGAACGAGCAGTACTTC
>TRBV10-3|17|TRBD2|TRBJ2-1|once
CAISESNSGGVYNEQFF
TGTGCCATCAGTGAGTCGAATAGCGGGGGGGTGTACAATGAGCAGTTCTTC
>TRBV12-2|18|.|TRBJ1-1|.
CASRLVFVTDPINTEAFF
TGTGCAAGTCGCTTAGTCTTCGTGACAGACCCAATTAACACTGAAGCTTTCTTT
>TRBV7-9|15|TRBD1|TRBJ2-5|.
CASSSYRGSSETQYF
TGTGCCAGCAGCTCTTACAGGGGTTCGTCAGAGACCCAGTACTTC
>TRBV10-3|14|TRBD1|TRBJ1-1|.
CAISPGQGDPEAFF
TGTGCCATCAGCCCAGGACAGGGGGATCCTGAAGCTTTCTTT
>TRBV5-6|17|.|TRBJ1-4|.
CASSPSPSRSSIEKLFF
TGTGCCAGCAGCCCTTCGCCCTCCAGGTCGTCGATCGAAAAACTGTTTTTT
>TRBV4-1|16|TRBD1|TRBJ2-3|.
CASSHGQGSNTDTQYF
TGCGCCAGCAGCCACGGACAGGGGTCCAACACAGATACGCAGTATTTT
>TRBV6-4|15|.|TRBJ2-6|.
CASSDEDCPANVLTF
TGTGCCAGCAGTGACGAGGACTGCCCGGCCAACGTCCTGACTTTC
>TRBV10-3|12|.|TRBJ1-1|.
CAIRDWDTEAFF
TGTGCCATCCGGGATTGGGACACTGAAGCTTTCTTT
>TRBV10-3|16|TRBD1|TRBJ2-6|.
CAISVKTGSGANVLTF
TGTGCCATCAGTGTAAAGACAGGGTCTGGGGCCAACGTCCTGACTTTC
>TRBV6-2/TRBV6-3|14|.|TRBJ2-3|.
CASSRQFRTDTQYF
TGTGCCAGCAGTCGACAGTTTCGCACAGATACGCAGTATTTT
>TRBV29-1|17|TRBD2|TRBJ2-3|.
CSVELAGGPRGTDTQYF
TGCAGCGTTGAACTAGCGGGGGGGCCAAGGGGCACAGATACGCAGTATTTT
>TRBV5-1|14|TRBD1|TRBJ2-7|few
CASSSRDRAYEQYF
TGCGCCAGCAGCTCCCGGGACAGGGCCTACGAGCAGTACTTC
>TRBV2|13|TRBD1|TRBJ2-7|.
CASRGTVSYEQYF
TGTGCCAGCAGGGGGACAGTCTCCTACGAGCAGTACTTC
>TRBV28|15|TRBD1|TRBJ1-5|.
CASSSGQGWVQPQHF
TGTGCCAGCAGCTCGGGACAGGGTTGGGTTCAGCCCCAGCATTTT
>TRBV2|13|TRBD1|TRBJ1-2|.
CASIRDRGNGYTF
TGTGCCAGCATTAGAGACAGGGGGAATGGCTACACCTTC
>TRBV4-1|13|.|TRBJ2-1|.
CASGHGSHYEQFF
TGCGCCAGCGGACACGGATCTCACTATGAGCAGTTCTTC
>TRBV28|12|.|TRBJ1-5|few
CASSLTIQPQHF
TGTGCCAGCAGCCTGACAATCCAGCCCCAGCATTTT
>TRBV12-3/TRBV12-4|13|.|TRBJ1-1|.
CASSRQMDTEAFF
TGTGCCAGCAGCAGACAGATGGACACTGAAGCTTTCTTT
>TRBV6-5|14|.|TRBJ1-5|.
CASSYSGGGQPQHF
TGTGCCAGCAGTTACTCGGGGGGAGGTCAGCCCCAGCATTTT
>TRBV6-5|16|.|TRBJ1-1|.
CASSYSPGFRDTEAFF
TGTGCCAGCAGTTACTCGCCAGGGTTTCGTGACACTGAAGCTTTCTTT
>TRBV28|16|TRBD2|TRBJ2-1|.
CASSIPRLAAYNEQFF
TGTGCCAGCAGTATCCCCCGACTAGCGGCCTACAATGAGCAGTTCTTC
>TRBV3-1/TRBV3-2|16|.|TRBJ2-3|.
CASSQGYQGYTDTQYF
TGTGCCAGCAGCCAAGGGTACCAGGGTTACACAGATACGCAGTATTTT
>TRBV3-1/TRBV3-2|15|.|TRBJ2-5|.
CASSQIPGPQETQYF
TGTGCCAGCAGCCAAATACCAGGTCCACAAGAGACCCAGTACTTC
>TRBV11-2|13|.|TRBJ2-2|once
CASSLDLTGELFF
TGTGCCAGCAGCTTAGATCTTACCGGGGAGCTGTTTTTT
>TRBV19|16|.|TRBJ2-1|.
CASRKFRGSSYNEQFF
TGTGCCAGTAGAAAATTTAGGGGGAGCTCCTACAATGAGCAGTTCTTC
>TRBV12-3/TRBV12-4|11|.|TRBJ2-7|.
CASSSGYEQYF
TGTGCCAGCAGTTCCGGGTACGAGCAGTACTTC
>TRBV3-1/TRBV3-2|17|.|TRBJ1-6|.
CASSQGATGSYNSPLHF
TGTGCCAGCAGCCAAGGAGCCACCGGGTCCTATAATTCACCCCTCCACTTT
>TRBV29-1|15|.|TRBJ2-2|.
CSVGGPVGDTGELFF
TGCAGCGTTGGGGGCCCTGTTGGGGACACCGGGGAGCTGTTTTTT
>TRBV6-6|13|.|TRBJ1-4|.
CASRWSLSEKLFF
TGTGCCAGCCGGTGGAGCTTAAGTGAAAAACTGTTTTTT
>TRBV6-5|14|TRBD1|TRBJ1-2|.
CASTLSGTGLGYTF
TGTGCCAGCACCCTATCCGGGACAGGGCTTGGCTACACCTTC
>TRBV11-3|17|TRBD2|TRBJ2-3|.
CASSLGTSGRFTDTQYF
TGTGCCAGCAGCTTAGGGACTAGCGGGCGATTCACAGATACGCAGTATTTT
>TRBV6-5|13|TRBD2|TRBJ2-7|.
CASSTSDSYEQYF
TGTGCCAGCTCCACTAGCGACTCCTACGAGCAGTACTTC
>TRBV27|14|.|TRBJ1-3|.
CASSLGASGNTIYF
TGTGCCAGCAGTTTGGGGGCCTCTGGAAACACCATATATTTT
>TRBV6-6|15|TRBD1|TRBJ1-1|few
CASSYFSTGDTEAFF
TGTGCCAGCAGTTACTTTTCGACAGGGGACACTGAAGCTTTCTTT
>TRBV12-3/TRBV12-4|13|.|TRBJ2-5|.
CASSLIAQETQYF
TGTGCCAGCAGTTTAATAGCTCAAGAGACCCAGTACTTC
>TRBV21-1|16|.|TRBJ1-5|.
CASSLEGASSNQPQHF
TGTGCCAGCAGCCTAGAAGGGGCAAGTAGCAATCAGCCCCAGCATTTT